This entry is about one T cell receptor (beta chain). Its antigen is unknown. The record originates from a study of T cells in Graves' hyperthyroidism and ophthalmopathy. The study's findings and limits: The majority of expanded thyroid clonotypes above 0.001 also appeared in blood. Ophthalmopathy onset followed model prediction by a median roughly 6.5 months.

It was RNA transcripts that yielded the amplified TCR beta CDR3 regions. A set of HTBI primers served as the primers for a first-round RT-PCR of the TCR CDR3. TCRdb reprocessed the multiplex PCR reads via MiXCR and lists one record per CDR3 protein. The sample holds roughly 570,000 distinct CDR3 sequences, just over 45% seen once. Sample: peripheral blood or thyroid tissue (not recorded which). This TCR derives from a woman aged 18-35 years with Graves' hyperthyroidism.

The CDR3 here is CSANREGRLFGEQYF. DNA of the CDR3: TGCAGTGCGAACAGGGAGGGACGGTTGTTTGGCGAGCAGTACTTC. The V call is TRBV20-1, the J call TRBJ2-7; a weak D match, TRBD2 (7 bases). Germline V gene lookup returns CDR1 DFQATT and CDR2 SNEGSKA (reference sequence). V was clipped by 6 bases and J by 6 bases, with 24 bases between them. The CDR3 length is 15 residues.